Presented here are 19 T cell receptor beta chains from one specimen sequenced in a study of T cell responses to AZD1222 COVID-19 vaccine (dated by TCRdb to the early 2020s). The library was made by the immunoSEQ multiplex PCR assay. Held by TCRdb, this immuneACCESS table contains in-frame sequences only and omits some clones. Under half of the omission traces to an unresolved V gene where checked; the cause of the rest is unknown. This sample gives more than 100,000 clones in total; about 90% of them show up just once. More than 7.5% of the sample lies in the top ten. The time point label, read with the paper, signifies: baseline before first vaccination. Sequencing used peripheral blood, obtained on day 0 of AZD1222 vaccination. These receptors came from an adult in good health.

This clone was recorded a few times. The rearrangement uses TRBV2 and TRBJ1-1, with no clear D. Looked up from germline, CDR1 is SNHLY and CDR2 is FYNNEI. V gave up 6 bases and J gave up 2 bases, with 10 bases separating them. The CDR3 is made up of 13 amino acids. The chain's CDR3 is CASRKEVNTEAFF. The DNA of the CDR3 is TGTGCCAGCAGGAAGGAGGTTAACACTGAAGCTTTCTTT.

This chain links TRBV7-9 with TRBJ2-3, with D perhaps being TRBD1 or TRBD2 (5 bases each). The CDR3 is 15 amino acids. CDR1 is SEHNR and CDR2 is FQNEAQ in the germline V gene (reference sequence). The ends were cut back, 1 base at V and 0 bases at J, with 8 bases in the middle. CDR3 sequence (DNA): TGTGCCAGCAGCTTAGTTTGGGGGAGCACAGATACGCAGTATTTT. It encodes CASSLVWGSTDTQYF.

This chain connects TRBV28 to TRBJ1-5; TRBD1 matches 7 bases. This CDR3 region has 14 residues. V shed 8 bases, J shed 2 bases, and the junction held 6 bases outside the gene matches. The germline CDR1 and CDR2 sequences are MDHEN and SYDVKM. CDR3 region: CASRKTGRNQPQHF. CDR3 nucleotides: TGTGCCAGCCGTAAGACAGGGCGCAATCAGCCCCAGCATTTT.

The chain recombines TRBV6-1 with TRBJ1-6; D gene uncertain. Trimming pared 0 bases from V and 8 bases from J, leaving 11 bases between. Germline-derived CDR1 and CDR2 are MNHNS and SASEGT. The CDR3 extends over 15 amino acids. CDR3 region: CASSEARWRDSPLHF. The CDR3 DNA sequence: TGTGCCAGCAGTGAAGCTAGGTGGAGGGATTCACCCCTCCACTTT.

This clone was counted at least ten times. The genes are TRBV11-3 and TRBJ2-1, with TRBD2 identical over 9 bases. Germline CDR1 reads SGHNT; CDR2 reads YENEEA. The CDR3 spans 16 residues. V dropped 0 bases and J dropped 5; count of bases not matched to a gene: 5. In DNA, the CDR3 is TGTGCCAGCAGCTTAGACGGGCGGGGGGGAGACAATGAGCAGTTCTTC. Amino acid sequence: CASSLDGRGGDNEQFF.

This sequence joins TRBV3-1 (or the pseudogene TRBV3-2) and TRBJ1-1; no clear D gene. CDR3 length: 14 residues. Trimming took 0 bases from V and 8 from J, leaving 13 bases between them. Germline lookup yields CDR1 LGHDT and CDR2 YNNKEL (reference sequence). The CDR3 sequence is CASSQDRRSEEAFF. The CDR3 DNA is TGTGCCAGCAGCCAAGATAGGAGGTCAGAAGAAGCTTTCTTT.

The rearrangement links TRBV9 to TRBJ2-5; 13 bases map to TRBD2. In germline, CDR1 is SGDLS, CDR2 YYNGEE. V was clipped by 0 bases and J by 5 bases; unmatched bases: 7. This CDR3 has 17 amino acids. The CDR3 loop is CASSVATSGGVGETQYF. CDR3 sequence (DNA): TGTGCCAGCAGCGTAGCTACTAGCGGGGGGGTCGGGGAGACCCAGTACTTC.

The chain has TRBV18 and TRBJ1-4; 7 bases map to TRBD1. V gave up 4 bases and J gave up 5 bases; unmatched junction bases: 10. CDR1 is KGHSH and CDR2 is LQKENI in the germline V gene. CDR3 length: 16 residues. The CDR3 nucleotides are TGTGCCAGCTCACTTCTAGAATCCAGGGGGAATGAAAAACTGTTTTTT. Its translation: CASSLLESRGNEKLFF.

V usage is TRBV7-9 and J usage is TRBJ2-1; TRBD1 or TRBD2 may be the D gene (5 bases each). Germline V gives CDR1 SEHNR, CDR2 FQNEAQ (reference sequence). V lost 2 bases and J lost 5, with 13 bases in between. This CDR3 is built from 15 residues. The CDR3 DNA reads TGTGCCAGCAGCTTATTTGGGACCCGTCACAATGAGCAGTTCTTC. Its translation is CASSLFGTRHNEQFF.

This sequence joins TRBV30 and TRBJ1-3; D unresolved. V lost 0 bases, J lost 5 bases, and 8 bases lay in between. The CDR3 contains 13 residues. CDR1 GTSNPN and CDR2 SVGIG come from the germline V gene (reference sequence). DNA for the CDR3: TGTGCCTGGAGTGTAAACGGACGAAACACCATATATTTT. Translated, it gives CAWSVNGRNTIYF.

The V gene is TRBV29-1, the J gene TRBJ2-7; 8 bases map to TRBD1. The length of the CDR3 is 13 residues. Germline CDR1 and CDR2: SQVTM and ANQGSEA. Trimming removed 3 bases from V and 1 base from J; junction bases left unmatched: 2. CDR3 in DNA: TGCAGCGTTGAGGACAGGGTGTCCTACGAGCAGTACTTC. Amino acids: CSVEDRVSYEQYF.

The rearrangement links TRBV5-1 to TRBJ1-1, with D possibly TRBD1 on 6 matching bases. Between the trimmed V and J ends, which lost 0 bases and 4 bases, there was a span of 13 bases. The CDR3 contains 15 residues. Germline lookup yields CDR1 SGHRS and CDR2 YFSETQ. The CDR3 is CASSLVGGAITEAFF. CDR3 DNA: TGCGCCAGCAGCTTGGTTGGGGGGGCGATCACTGAAGCTTTCTTT.

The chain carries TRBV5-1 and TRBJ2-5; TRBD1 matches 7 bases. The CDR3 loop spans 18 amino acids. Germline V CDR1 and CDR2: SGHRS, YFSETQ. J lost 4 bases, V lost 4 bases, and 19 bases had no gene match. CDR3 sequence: CASSPGRGGAEYGETQYF. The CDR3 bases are TGCGCCAGCAGCCCAGGAAGAGGGGGCGCGGAATATGGAGAGACCCAGTACTTC.

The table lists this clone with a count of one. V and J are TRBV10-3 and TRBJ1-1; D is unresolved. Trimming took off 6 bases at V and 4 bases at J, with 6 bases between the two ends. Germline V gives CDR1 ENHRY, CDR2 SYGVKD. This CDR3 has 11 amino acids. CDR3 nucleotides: TGTGCCATCAGGGGGAGCACTGAAGCTTTCTTT. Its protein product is CAIRGSTEAFF.

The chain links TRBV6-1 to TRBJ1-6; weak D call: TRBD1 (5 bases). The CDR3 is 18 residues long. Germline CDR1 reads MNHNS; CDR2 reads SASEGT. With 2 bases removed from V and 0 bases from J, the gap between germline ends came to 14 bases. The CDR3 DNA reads TGTGCCAGCAGTGAATTGGGTCAGGGAAGCTCCTATAATTCACCCCTCCACTTT. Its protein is CASSELGQGSSYNSPLHF.

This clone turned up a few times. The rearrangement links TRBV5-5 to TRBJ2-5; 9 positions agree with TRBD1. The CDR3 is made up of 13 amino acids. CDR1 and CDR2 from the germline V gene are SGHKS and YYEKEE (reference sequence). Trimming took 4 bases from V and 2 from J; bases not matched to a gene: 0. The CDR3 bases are TGTGCCAGCAGCGGGACAGGGCAAGAGACCCAGTACTTC. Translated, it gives CASSGTGQETQYF. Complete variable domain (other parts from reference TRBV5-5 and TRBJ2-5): DAGVTQSPTHLIKTRGQQVTLRCSPISGHKSVSWYQQVLGQGPQFIFQYYEKEERGRGNFPDRFSARQFPNYSSELNVNALLLGDSALYLCASSGTGQETQYFGPGTRLLVL.

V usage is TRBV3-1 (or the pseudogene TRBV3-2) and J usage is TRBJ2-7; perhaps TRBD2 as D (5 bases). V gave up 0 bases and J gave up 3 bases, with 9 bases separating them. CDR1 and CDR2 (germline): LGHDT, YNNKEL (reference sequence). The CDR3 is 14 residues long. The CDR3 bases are TGTGCCAGCAGCCAAGAAGCGGTTATCTACGAGCAGTACTTC. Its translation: CASSQEAVIYEQYF.

This chain's CDR3 is CASSLGNGPGNTIYF. CDR3 bases: TGTGCCAGCAGCTTAGGAAATGGACCTGGAAACACCATATATTTT. J is TRBJ1-3 and V is TRBV11-3; D is uncertain. Trimming removed 1 base from V and 2 bases from J, with 9 bases in between. The CDR3 spans 15 residues. Looked up from germline, CDR1 is SGHNT and CDR2 is YENEEA.

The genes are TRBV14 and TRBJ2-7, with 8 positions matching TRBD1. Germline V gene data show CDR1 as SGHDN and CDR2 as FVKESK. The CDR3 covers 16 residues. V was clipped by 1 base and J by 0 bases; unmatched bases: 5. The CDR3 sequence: CASSQATGGTSYEQYF. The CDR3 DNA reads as TGTGCCAGCAGCCAAGCAACAGGGGGTACCTCCTACGAGCAGTACTTC.